This TCR beta chain stems from a study of cytomegalovirus exposure and HLA in healthy donors. The CDR3 has 16 amino acids. Trimming shortened V by 0 bases and J by 4 bases, and 16 bases separated the two germline ends. The germline gives CDR1 SGHVS, CDR2 FQNEAQ. Primers included in the PCR were 60 Vbeta and 13 Jbeta primers. Libraries were prepared by immunoSEQ multiplex PCR; TCRdb keeps only in-frame clonotypes and omits some of them. The sample includes roughly 160,000 clones, roughly 88% of them seen just once. General study points: A missense DCLRE1C variant was associated with V- and J-gene trimming of TCR beta chains in a later analysis, and an independent cohort replicated the association. The authors judged a highly shared variant cluster likely a sequencing artifact.

This clone was seen more than once but under ten times. Its matching antigen is unknown. These donors counted as nominally healthy when sampled, but unrecorded immune exposures were likely. The V call is TRBV7-8, the J call TRBJ2-7, with a tentative D call TRBD2 (5 bases). The clonotype originates from a boy under 10 years old in good health and CMV-seronegative. Sequencing was performed on PBMCs. CDR3 loop: CASSLAEVGSRYEQYF. The CDR3, as DNA: TGTGCCAGCAGCTTAGCGGAGGTTGGGAGTAGATACGAGCAGTACTTC.